The 6 T cell receptor beta chains given below trace back to one sample, sequenced in a study of radiation and T cells in renal cell carcinoma. This sample's time point: baseline pretreatment blood. Treatment reported: 15 Gy SBRT to primary tumor, nephrectomy 4 weeks later. The protocol was immunoSEQ multiplex PCR, while the TCRdb copy is restricted to in-frame clones and leaves out a portion. This sample has 95,000 or so clones, with 75% to 90% found just once. The starting material was blood, obtained from a patient whose treatment included radiotherapy and nephrectomy. The receptor source for this set is a man between 45 and 60 years old with renal cell carcinoma.

The chain has TRBV27 and TRBJ1-6; D is undetermined. Germline CDR1 is MNHEY and CDR2 is SMNVEV (reference sequence). This CDR3 spans 15 amino acids. V lost 0 bases and J lost 4, with 7 bases in between. The CDR3 here is CASSLSPTYNSPLHF. In nucleotides, the CDR3 is TGTGCCAGCAGTTTATCGCCCACTTATAATTCACCCCTCCACTTT.

In DNA, the CDR3 is TGTGCCAGCAGCCACCGGGACAGGGGAAATTCACCCCTCCACTTT. Translating gives CASSHRDRGNSPLHF. The chain uses TRBV7-9 and TRBJ1-6, with 10 bases matching TRBD1. V shed 5 bases and J 7 bases; nucleotides not matched to a gene: 5. Germline CDR1 is SEHNR and CDR2 is FQNEAQ (reference sequence). CDR3 length: 15 residues.

The J gene is TRBJ1-2, the V gene TRBV14, with TRBD1 matching over 7 bases. With V trimmed by 5 bases and J by 3 bases, 9 bases remained unmatched. The germline CDR1 and CDR2 sequences are SGHDN and FVKESK. This CDR3 is built from 15 residues. CDR3 sequence (DNA): TGTGCCAGCAGCGAAAGACAGGGCTTACACTATGGCTACACCTTC. This sequence encodes CASSERQGLHYGYTF.

The CDR3 region has the DNA TGTGCCATCAGTGAGTCTAGCGGGAGTTACAATGAGCAGTTCTTC. Translation: CAISESSGSYNEQFF. The chain is built from TRBV10-3 and TRBJ2-1, with 9 bases lining up with TRBD2. Germline CDR1 reads ENHRY; CDR2 reads SYGVKD. CDR3 length: 15 residues. V shed 0 bases and J 4 bases; nucleotides not matched to a gene: 1.

The V and J genes are TRBV20-1 and TRBJ1-2; D might be TRBD1 (5 bases). This CDR3 has 11 residues. Trimming removed 4 bases at V and 8 bases at J, with 11 bases between. Germline V gene lookup returns CDR1 DFQATT and CDR2 SNEGSKA (reference sequence). The DNA for the CDR3 is TGCAGTGCTACCCAGGGTATCGGCTACACCTTC. Translated, it gives CSATQGIGYTF.

CDR3 residues: CASNPQGSSDTQYF. In DNA form, the CDR3 reads TGTGCCAGCAACCCACAGGGGTCATCCGATACGCAGTATTTT. The rearrangement joins TRBV5-4 to TRBJ2-3; 7 bases are a match to TRBD1. Germline CDR1 SGHNT, CDR2 YYREEE (reference sequence). Unmatched junction bases numbered 10, after V lost 6 bases and J lost 6 bases. The CDR3 runs to 14 residues.